This T cell receptor (beta chain) was sequenced in a study of T and B cells in COVID-19 patients (dated by TCRdb to the early 2020s). Turning to the overall study: In this study, adaptive immunity was profiled in COVID-19 patients who either had active infection or had recovered, using TRB and IGH repertoire sequencing of peripheral blood. As many as 9 follow-up blood samples were collected from each patient, and in some individuals these samples spanned different disease stages. Median age was around 35 years in the recovered cohort versus roughly 67 years in the active-infection cohort. Over 8 million TCR sequences were analysed in a TCR and BCR sequence repository that covered around 34 patients and 65 to 75 time points. For the repertoire analyses, the comparison was an age-matched reference group of about 36 healthy donors who were negative for COVID-19 antibodies. Of the 20 patients in the active-infection cohort, about 17 had comorbidities associated with unfavorable COVID-19 outcome. Two patients belonged to both the recovered and active cohorts because samples were available from active disease and after recovery. A recovered cohort included 15 to 19 patients who provided approximately 20 samples, and most of these patients had mild to moderate COVID-19 treated on an outpatient basis. Critical illness requiring mechanical ventilation or ECMO was present in about 55% of the roughly 20 patients in the active-infection cohort. The paper as a whole reports these results and caveats: TRBV/TRBJ gene usage was reported as strongly skewed in patients with COVID-19. The recovered cohort had roughly 2,300 exclusive TCR clusters, including 31 low-pGen clusters. Blood samples from mildly ill patients during symptoms and early samples from severe cases were scarce. In active COVID-19, TRB repertoires were highly clonal, while at recovery, diversity and richness increased above the levels seen in healthy donors. Specific T cell subsets (CD4+/Treg/CD8+) and sorted SARS-CoV-2-responsive or tetramer+ T cells had not yet been sequenced, with those experiments still ongoing. The cohort was considered too small to assess HLA contributions to COVID-19 susceptibility or severity. The reported TCR clusters were stated to require prospective validation before clinical use.

TRB repertoires were amplified using roughly 250-500 ng of genomic DNA isolated from blood. This clonotype is medium-sized (0.01 to 0.1%) in its sample. What antigen it recognizes has not been identified. There are no base qualities to consult, and no much larger clone falls within one base. CDR1 and CDR2 are read off the germline V gene as MNHEY and SVGAGI. From its cysteine to its phenylalanine, the CDR3 spans 15 amino acids. The sequence is cut down to CDR3 DNA, 45 bases in frame from base 1. Trimming removed 4 bases from V and 7 bases from J; the gene matches leave 9 bases unexplained. Sequencer: Illumina MiSeq. TRB rearrangements were amplified by multiplex PCR with BIOMED2 TRB-A/B primer pools. Two consecutive PCRs added Illumina-compatible adapters and 7-nucleotide sample barcodes to the amplicons. Phusion HS II polymerase was used for all library PCRs. The amplicons were purified from gel with the NucleoSpin Gel and PCR Clean-up kit, measured on Qubit, and combined at 4 nM. Amplicon pool quality was checked on an Agilent 2100 Bioanalyzer before Illumina next-generation sequencing. Processing in the source paper ran as follows. TRB rearrangements were annotated with MiXCR 3.0.8 using the default MiXCR reference library. Non-productive reads and sequences with fewer than 2 reads were removed, and each unique CDR3 nucleotide sequence was counted as one clone. Clonality, diversity, richness and V-J gene usage were calculated in R 3.5.1. GLIPH2 was used for TCR clustering by CDR3 similarity, and generation probabilities were calculated by OLGA. GLIPH2 clusters were kept only if they contained at least four unique TCR clonotypes found in at least three individuals. TCRdb took the public reads, trimmed them with fastp at Q25, ran MiXCR for clone calling and kept in-frame beta chains. Every CDR3 protein is listed once, alongside the most common genes and DNA of its rows. The V and J calls come from TCRdb's annotation, not from the publication. A total of about 5,100 distinct CDR3 sequences appear in this sample, 27% of them only once. The leading ten clones occupy roughly a third of the sample.

The origin of this receptor is a human donor with active COVID-19. Sequencing was performed on blood. The V gene is TRBV6-5 and the J gene is TRBJ2-5, with 10 central nucleotides matching TRBD2. Here is the DNA: TGTGCCAGCAGTTCTAGGACTAGCGGATCCCGGACCCAGTACTTC. Translated, this is CASSSRTSGSRTQYF.